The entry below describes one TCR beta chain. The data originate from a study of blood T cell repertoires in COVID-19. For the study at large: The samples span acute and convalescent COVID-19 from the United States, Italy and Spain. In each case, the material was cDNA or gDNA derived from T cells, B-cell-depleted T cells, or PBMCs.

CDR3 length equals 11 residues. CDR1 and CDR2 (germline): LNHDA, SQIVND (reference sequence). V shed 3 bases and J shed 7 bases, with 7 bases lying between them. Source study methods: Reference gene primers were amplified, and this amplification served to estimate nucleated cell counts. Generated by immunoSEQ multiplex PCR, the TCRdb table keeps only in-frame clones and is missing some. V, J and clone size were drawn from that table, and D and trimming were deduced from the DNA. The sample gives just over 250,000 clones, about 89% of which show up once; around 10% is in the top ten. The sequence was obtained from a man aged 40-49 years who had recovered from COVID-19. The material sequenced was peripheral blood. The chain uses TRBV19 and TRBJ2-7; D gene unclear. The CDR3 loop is CASSIGREQYF. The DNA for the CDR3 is TGTGCCAGTAGTATCGGCAGGGAGCAGTACTTC.